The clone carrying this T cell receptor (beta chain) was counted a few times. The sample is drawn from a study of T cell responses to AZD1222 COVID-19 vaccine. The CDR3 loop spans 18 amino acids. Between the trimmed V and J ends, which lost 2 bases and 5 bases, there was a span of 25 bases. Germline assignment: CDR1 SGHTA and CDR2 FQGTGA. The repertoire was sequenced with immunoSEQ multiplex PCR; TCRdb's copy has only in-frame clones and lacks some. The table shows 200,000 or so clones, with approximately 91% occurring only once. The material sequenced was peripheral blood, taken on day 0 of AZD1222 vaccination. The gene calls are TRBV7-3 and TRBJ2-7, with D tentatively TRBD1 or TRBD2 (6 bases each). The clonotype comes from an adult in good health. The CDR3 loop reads CASSLEAPGLGGIHEQYF. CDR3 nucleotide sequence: TGTGCCAGCAGCTTAGAGGCTCCGGGGTTAGGGGGGATCCACGAGCAGTACTTC.